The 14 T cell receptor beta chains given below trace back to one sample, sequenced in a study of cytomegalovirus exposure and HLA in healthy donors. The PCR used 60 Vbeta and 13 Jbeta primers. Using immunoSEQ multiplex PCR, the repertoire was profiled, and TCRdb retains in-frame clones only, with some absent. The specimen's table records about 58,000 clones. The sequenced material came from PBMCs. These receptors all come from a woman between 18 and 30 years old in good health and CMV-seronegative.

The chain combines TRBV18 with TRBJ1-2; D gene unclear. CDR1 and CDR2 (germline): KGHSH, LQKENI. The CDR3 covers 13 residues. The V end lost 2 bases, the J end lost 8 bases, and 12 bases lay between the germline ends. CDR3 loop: CASSPTRVEGYTF. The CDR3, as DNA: TGTGCCAGCTCACCAACGAGGGTCGAAGGCTACACCTTC.

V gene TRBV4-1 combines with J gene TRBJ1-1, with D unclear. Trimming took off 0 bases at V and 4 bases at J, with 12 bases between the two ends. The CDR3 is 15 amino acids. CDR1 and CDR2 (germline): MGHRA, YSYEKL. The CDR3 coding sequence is TGCGCCAGCAGCCAAGACCGGGAGGGCGGCACTGAAGCTTTCTTT. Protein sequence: CASSQDREGGTEAFF.

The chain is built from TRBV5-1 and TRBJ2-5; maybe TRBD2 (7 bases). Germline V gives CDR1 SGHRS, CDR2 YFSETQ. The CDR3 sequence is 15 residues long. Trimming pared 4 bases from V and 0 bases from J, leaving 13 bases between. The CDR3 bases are TGCGCCAGCAGCCCCCCCGGGGGGCACCAAGAGACCCAGTACTTC. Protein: CASSPPGGHQETQYF.

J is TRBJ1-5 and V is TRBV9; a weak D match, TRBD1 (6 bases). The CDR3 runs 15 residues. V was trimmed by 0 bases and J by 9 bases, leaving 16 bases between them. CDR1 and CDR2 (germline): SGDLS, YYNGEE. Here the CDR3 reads CASSVGDIGLGPQHF. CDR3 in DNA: TGTGCCAGCAGCGTAGGGGACATAGGTTTAGGGCCCCAGCATTTT.

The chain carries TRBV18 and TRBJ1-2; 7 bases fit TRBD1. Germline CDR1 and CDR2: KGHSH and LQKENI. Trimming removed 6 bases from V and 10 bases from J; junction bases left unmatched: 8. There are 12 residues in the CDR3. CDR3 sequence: CASSLETGPYTF. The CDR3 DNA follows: TGTGCCAGCTCCCTCGAGACAGGGCCCTACACCTTC.

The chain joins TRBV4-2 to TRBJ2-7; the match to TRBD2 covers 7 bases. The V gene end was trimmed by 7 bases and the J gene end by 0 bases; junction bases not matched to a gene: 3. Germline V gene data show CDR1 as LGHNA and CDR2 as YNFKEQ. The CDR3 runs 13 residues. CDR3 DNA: TGTGCCAGCATGGGGGGGGACTCCTACGAGCAGTACTTC. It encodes CASMGGDSYEQYF.

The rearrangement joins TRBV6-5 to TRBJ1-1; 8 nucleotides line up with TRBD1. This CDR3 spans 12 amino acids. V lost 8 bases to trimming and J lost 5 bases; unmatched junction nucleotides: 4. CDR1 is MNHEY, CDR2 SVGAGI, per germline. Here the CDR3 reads CASHRGATEAFF. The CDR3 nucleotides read TGTGCCAGCCACAGGGGGGCGACTGAAGCTTTCTTT.

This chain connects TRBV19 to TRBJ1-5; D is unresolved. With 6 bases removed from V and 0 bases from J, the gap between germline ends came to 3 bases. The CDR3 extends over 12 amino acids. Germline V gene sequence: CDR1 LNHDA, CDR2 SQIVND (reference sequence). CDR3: CASSISNQPQHF. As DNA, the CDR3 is TGTGCCAGTAGCATTAGCAATCAGCCCCAGCATTTT.

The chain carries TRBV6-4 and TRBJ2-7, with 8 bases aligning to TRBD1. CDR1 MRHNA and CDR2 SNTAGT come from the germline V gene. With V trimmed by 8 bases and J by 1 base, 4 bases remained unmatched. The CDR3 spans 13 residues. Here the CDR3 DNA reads TGTGCCAGCTCCCGGGACAGGTCCTACGAGCAGTACTTC. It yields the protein CASSRDRSYEQYF.

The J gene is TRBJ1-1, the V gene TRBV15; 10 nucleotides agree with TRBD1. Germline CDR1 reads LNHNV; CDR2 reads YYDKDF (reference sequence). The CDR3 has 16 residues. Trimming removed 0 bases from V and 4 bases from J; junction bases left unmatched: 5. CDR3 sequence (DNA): TGTGCCACCAGCAGAGATCCGGGACAGGGGACCACTGAAGCTTTCTTT. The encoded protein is CATSRDPGQGTTEAFF. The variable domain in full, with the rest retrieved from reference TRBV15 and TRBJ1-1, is DAMVIQNPRYQVTQFGKPVTLSCSQTLNHNVMYWYQQKSSQAPKLLFHYYDKDFNNEADTPDNFQSRRPNTSFCFLDIRSPGLGDTAMYLCATSRDPGQGTTEAFFGQGTRLTVV.

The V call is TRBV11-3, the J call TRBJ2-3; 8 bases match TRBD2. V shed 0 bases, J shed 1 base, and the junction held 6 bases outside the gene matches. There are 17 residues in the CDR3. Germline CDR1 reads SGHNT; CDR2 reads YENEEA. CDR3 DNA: TGTGCCAGCAGCTTAGATCCCTGGCGGGGGGGCACAGATACGCAGTATTTT. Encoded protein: CASSLDPWRGGTDTQYF. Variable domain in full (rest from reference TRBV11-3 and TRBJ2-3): EAGVVQSPRYKIIEKKQPVAFWCNPISGHNTLYWYLQNLGQGPELLIRYENEEAVDDSQLPKDRFSAERLKGVDSTLKIQPAELGDSAVYLCASSLDPWRGGTDTQYFGPGTRLTVL.

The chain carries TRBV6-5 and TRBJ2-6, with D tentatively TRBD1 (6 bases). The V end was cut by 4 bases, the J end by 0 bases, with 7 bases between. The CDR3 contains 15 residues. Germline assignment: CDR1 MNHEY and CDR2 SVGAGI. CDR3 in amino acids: CASSSQGSGANVLTF. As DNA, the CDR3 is TGTGCCAGCAGTTCACAGGGCTCTGGGGCCAACGTCCTGACTTTC.

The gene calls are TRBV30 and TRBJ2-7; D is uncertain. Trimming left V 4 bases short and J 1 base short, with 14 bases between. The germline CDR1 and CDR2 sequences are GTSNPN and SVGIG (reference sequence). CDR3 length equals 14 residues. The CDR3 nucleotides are TGTGCCTGGACGTACTCCCAAATATCCTACGAGCAGTACTTC. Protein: CAWTYSQISYEQYF.

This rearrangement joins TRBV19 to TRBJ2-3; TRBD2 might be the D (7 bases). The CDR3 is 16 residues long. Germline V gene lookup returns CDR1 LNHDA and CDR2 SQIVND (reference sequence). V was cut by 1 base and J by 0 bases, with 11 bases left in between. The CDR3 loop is CASSIVGGASTDTQYF. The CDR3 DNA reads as TGTGCCAGTAGTATAGTTGGGGGGGCCAGCACAGATACGCAGTATTTT.